The 8 T cell receptor beta chains reported below all come from one sample, sequenced in a study of read filtering for tumor transcriptome and immune sequencing. Molecular barcoded adaptors covering alpha/delta and beta/gamma chains were used on approximately 400 ng RNA. TCRdb re-derived calls from the reads in MiXCR, one entry per CDR3 protein. The repertoire includes 75,000 to 90,000 distinct CDR3 sequences, around 12% of them detected once, and 15% sits in the top ten. Sequencing was done on a sample of a population of CD138-negative cells sorted from bone marrow. Receptor source: a donor aged 40 or older with multiple myeloma.

In regard to this clonotype: It may be a read error: a sequence one base away is much more abundant. The chain has TRBV7-6 and TRBJ2-7, with 7 bases that match TRBD1. CDR3 size: 15 residues. Germline loops: CDR1 SGHVS, CDR2 FNYEAQ. The trim removed 2 bases at V and 2 bases at J, leaving 6 bases unmatched. The CDR3 loop is CASSLNPTGAYEQYF. DNA for the CDR3: TGTGCCAGCAGCTTAAACCCTACAGGGGCCTACGAGCAGTACTTC.

This clonotype was counted many times. The V call is TRBV5-1, the J call TRBJ2-5; tentatively, D is TRBD2 (6 bases). The CDR3 has 15 residues. V dropped 3 bases and J dropped 3 bases, with 15 bases sitting between them. Germline lookup yields CDR1 SGHRS and CDR2 YFSETQ. The CDR3 DNA is TGCGCCAGCAGCTCCGGGGGTTCCGGTGAAGAGACCCAGTACTTC. This translates into CASSSGGSGEETQYF.

This clonotype was recorded many times. CDR3 nucleotide sequence: TGCGCCAGCAGCGCGCGACAGGAATACACCGGGGAGCTGTTTTTT. Amino acid sequence: CASSARQEYTGELFF. The chain carries TRBV5-1 and TRBJ2-2; D is possibly TRBD1 (6 bases). The germline V and J ends were trimmed by 4 bases and 3 bases, with 13 bases remaining between them. There are 15 residues in the CDR3. Germline loops: CDR1 SGHRS, CDR2 YFSETQ.

This clonotype came up many times. The V and J genes are TRBV18 and TRBJ1-1, with a possible D match to TRBD1 (5 bases). Germline V gives CDR1 KGHSH, CDR2 LQKENI. The CDR3 runs 15 residues. V was shortened by 2 bases and J by 2 bases, with 12 bases between the two germline ends. The CDR3 DNA is TGTGCCAGCTCACCAAAGCAGGGTGGAAACACTGAAGCTTTCTTT. Amino acid sequence: CASSPKQGGNTEAFF.

Many counts were recorded for this clonotype. The chain couples TRBV10-3 to TRBJ2-2; D could derive from TRBD1 or TRBD2 (6 bases each). In germline, CDR1 is ENHRY, CDR2 SYGVKD. V lost 4 bases and J lost 6, with 12 bases in between. The CDR3 runs to 14 residues. The DNA for the CDR3 is TGTGCCATCAGTGTCGGGGGCAACGCCGGGGAGCTGTTTTTT. Amino acids: CAISVGGNAGELFF.

In this sample, this clonotype turned up many times. J is TRBJ2-3 and V is TRBV5-1; D remains ambiguous. Trimming removed 4 bases from V and 5 bases from J, with 17 bases in between. The CDR3 runs to 15 residues. Germline V gives CDR1 SGHRS, CDR2 YFSETQ. CDR3 DNA: TGCGCCAGCAGCCTCCGGCGGCCCGTTGGAGATACGCAGTATTTT. The encoded protein is CASSLRRPVGDTQYF.

This clonotype was seen repeatedly, ten times or more. One base away lies a much larger clone, so this may be a sequencing read error. The V call is TRBV29-1, the J call TRBJ2-1, with a weak D call TRBD2 (6 bases). The CDR3 has 14 residues. CDR1 is SQVTM and CDR2 is ANQGSEA in the germline V gene. In DNA, the CDR3 is TGCAGCGTTGAGGGGGGACCCTTTTACAATGGGCAGTTCTTC. It is translated as CSVEGGPFYNGQFF.

This clonotype was observed at least ten times. V gene TRBV18 combines with J gene TRBJ2-1, with 9 bases matching TRBD2. With V trimmed by 1 base and J by 14 bases, 3 bases remained unmatched. The CDR3 is 12 residues long. Per the germline V gene, CDR1 is KGHSH and CDR2 is LQKENI. In nucleotides, the CDR3 is TGTGCCAGCTCACCACTAGCGGGAGTAGAGTTCTTC. This encodes CASSPLAGVEFF.